The 8 T cell receptor beta chains in this list originate from one sample, sequenced in a study of blood T cell repertoires in COVID-19. The protocol was immunoSEQ multiplex PCR, while the TCRdb copy is restricted to in-frame clones and leaves out a portion. Counted here are about 240,000 clones, about four fifths occurring once; the ten biggest clones make up roughly 4%. Sequencing input: peripheral blood. These receptor sequences come from a man aged 45 to 65 with acute or convalescent COVID-19.

The CDR3 protein is CAISDLRGAQETQYF. DNA for the CDR3: TGTGCCATCAGTGATTTACGGGGGGCACAAGAGACCCAGTACTTC. The chain employs TRBV10-3 and TRBJ2-5, with D possibly TRBD2 on 7 matching bases. The ends were cut back, 3 bases at V and 2 bases at J, with 13 bases in the middle. The V gene's germline CDR1 is ENHRY and CDR2 SYGVKD. The CDR3 consists of 15 residues.

The CDR3 sequence is CASSTRTSGKADTQYF. The CDR3 DNA sequence: TGCGCCAGCAGCACCCGGACTAGCGGGAAAGCAGATACGCAGTATTTT. The gene calls are TRBV5-1 and TRBJ2-3; TRBD2 agrees at 12 bases. Per germline, CDR1 SGHRS and CDR2 YFSETQ. V trimming: 4 bases; J trimming: 4 bases; junction bases outside the gene matches: 7. The CDR3 totals 16 residues.

The V gene is TRBV6-5, the J gene TRBJ1-2; 9 bases fit TRBD1. The ends lost 5 bases at V and 7 bases at J; junction bases unmatched: 5. Germline V gene lookup returns CDR1 MNHEY and CDR2 SVGAGI. The CDR3 covers 13 residues. The CDR3 region is CASSRGQGLGYTF. The CDR3 DNA is TGTGCCAGCAGTCGCGGACAGGGGCTTGGCTACACCTTC.

The V and J genes are TRBV19 and TRBJ1-5; no clear D gene. Trimming pared 6 bases from V and 5 bases from J, leaving 17 bases between. The CDR3 extends over 15 amino acids. Germline loops: CDR1 LNHDA, CDR2 SQIVND (reference sequence). The CDR3 protein is CASRKGRGYDQPQHF. DNA for the CDR3: TGTGCCAGTAGAAAAGGACGAGGGTATGATCAGCCCCAGCATTTT. Using reference TRBV19 and TRBJ1-5 for the parts outside the CDR3, the full variable domain is DGGITQSPKYLFRKEGQNVTLSCEQNLNHDAMYWYRQDPGQGLRLIYYSQIVNDFQKGDIAEGYSVSREKKESFPLTVTSAQKNPTAFYLCASRKGRGYDQPQHFGDGTRLSIL.

V and J are TRBV3-1 (or the pseudogene TRBV3-2) and TRBJ2-7, with D perhaps matching TRBD1 (5 bases). CDR1 and CDR2 from the germline V gene are LGHDT and YNNKEL (reference sequence). The V gene lost 3 bases and the J gene lost 2 bases, with 8 bases spanning the gap. CDR3 length: 13 residues. The CDR3 loop reads CASSHLGPYEQYF. The CDR3 DNA reads as TGTGCCAGCAGCCATTTGGGGCCCTACGAGCAGTACTTC.

This clone was recorded once. This chain uses TRBV27 with TRBJ1-5; 7 nucleotides align to TRBD1. V trimming: 5 bases; J trimming: 4 bases; junction bases outside the gene matches: 5. CDR1 is MNHEY and CDR2 is SMNVEV in the germline V gene (reference sequence). The CDR3 has 14 amino acids. The CDR3 here is CASSRQGRNQPQHF. The CDR3 nucleotides are TGTGCCAGCAGTAGACAGGGTCGAAATCAGCCCCAGCATTTT.

The chain carries TRBV6-5 and TRBJ1-1; D is unclear. The length of the CDR3 is 16 residues. V dropped 0 bases and J dropped 12 bases, with 23 bases sitting between them. CDR1 and CDR2 from the germline V gene are MNHEY and SVGAGI. The CDR3 reads CASSYSGSLVGRRPFF. CDR3 coding DNA: TGTGCCAGCAGTTACTCGGGCTCACTTGTGGGTCGACGGCCTTTCTTT.

V and J are TRBV9 and TRBJ2-5, with TRBD1 matching 7 bases. This CDR3 has 16 residues. CDR1 SGDLS and CDR2 YYNGEE come from the germline V gene. V was pared by 3 bases and J by 1 base, with 9 bases of the junction left unmatched. CDR3 sequence reads: CASSAGLGTVQETQYF. CDR3 sequence (DNA): TGTGCCAGCAGCGCCGGCCTGGGGACAGTCCAAGAGACCCAGTACTTC. Combining the CDR3 with reference TRBV9 and TRBJ2-5 gives the whole variable domain DSGVTQTPKHLITATGQRVTLRCSPRSGDLSVYWYQQSLDQGLQFLIQYYNGEERAKGNILERFSAQQFPDLHSELNLSSLELGDSALYFCASSAGLGTVQETQYFGPGTRLLVL.